This is a list of T cell receptor beta chains from one sample in a study of OX40 agonist ivuxolimab in advanced cancers. TCRdb's table, derived via immunoSEQ multiplex PCR, lists solely in-frame clones and lacks some. Of about 25,000 clones listed, about 80% are singletons. The sequencing here drew on CD4+ or CD8+ T cells sorted from blood, taken in a trial of the OX40 agonist ivuxolimab. Receptors originate from an adult with an advanced solid tumor such as melanoma, head and neck, liver or kidney cancer. Each CDR3 is given with its conserved first and last residue. The D gene is left open where the match is weak. Clone size is not always given. Where it is, it says once, few, many or a class for expanded clones.

v_call	clone_size	j_call	d_call	cdr3_aa	cdr3_nt
TRBV15	NA	TRBJ2-4	NA	CATSPETVKNIQYF	TGTGCCACCAGCCCCGAGACAGTCAAAAACATTCAGTACTTC
TRBV28	NA	TRBJ1-2	NA	CASSWTGTNYGYTF	TGTGCCAGCAGTTGGACGGGGACTAACTATGGCTACACCTTC
TRBV5-1	once	TRBJ2-7	NA	CASSPGGNYEQYF	TGCGCCAGCAGCCCAGGGGGGAACTACGAGCAGTACTTC
TRBV7-2	NA	TRBJ2-3	NA	CASSLGTSTDTQYF	TGTGCCAGCAGCTTAGGGACTAGCACAGATACGCAGTATTTT
TRBV6-5	NA	TRBJ1-1	NA	CASSYGTRPGLTEAFF	TGTGCCAGCAGTTACGGAACACGGCCGGGTTTGACTGAAGCTTTCTTT
TRBV5-1	NA	TRBJ1-2	TRBD1	CASSPQTGTYGYTF	TGCGCCAGCAGCCCACAGACAGGGACCTATGGCTACACCTTC
TRBV5-1	NA	TRBJ1-2	NA	CASSLGRGGYTF	TGCGCCAGCAGCTTGGGACGGGGGGGCTACACCTTC
TRBV7-2	few	TRBJ2-3	TRBD2	CASRAAGLTVDTQYF	TGTGCCAGCAGGGCAGCGGGGCTGACTGTTGATACGCAGTATTTT
TRBV28	NA	TRBJ1-1	TRBD1	CASNSAGGRTGAPAEAFF	TGTGCCAGCAATTCAGCCGGGGGCAGGACAGGGGCCCCCGCTGAAGCTTTCTTT
TRBV5-1	NA	TRBJ1-4	NA	CASSSGQIHEKLFF	TGCGCCAGCAGCAGCGGACAGATCCATGAAAAACTGTTTTTT
TRBV2	NA	TRBJ1-6	NA	CASRSNSYNSPLHF	TGTGCCAGCAGGTCTAACTCCTATAATTCACCCCTCCACTTT
TRBV27	NA	TRBJ2-3	TRBD1	CASSLRGQGTDTQYF	TGTGCCAGCAGTTTACGTGGACAGGGCACAGATACGCAGTATTTT
TRBV28	NA	TRBJ2-7	TRBD1	CASSLTGAISYEQYF	TGTGCCAGCAGTTTAACAGGGGCCATATCCTACGAGCAGTACTTC
TRBV18	NA	TRBJ2-1	TRBD2	CASSPPGGSVNEQFF	TGTGCCAGCTCACCACCGGGCGGGAGCGTCAATGAGCAGTTCTTC
TRBV11-2	NA	TRBJ1-2	TRBD1	CASSGTGGLGYTF	TGTGCCAGCAGCGGGACAGGGGGCTTAGGCTACACCTTC
TRBV20-1	NA	TRBJ2-1	NA	CSEIRVGEQFF	TGCAGTGAAATCAGGGTAGGGGAGCAGTTCTTC
TRBV4-1	NA	TRBJ1-2	TRBD1	CASSPSLTGGVIYGYTF	TGCGCCAGCAGCCCGTCTCTGACAGGGGGCGTTATCTATGGCTACACCTTC
TRBV29-1	few	TRBJ1-3	TRBD1	CSVAGQGSGNTIYF	TGCAGCGTTGCGGGACAGGGAAGTGGAAACACCATATATTTT
TRBV6-5	NA	TRBJ2-7	TRBD2	CASRTSGSAYEQYF	TGTGCCAGCAGAACTAGCGGGAGTGCGTACGAGCAGTACTTC
TRBV7-6	NA	TRBJ2-5	TRBD1	CASSRTGAASGTQYF	TGTGCCAGCAGCCGCACAGGGGCGGCATCAGGGACCCAGTACTTC
TRBV19	NA	TRBJ2-4	NA	CASSRDRAKNIQYF	TGTGCCAGTAGTAGAGACAGGGCCAAAAACATTCAGTACTTC
TRBV28	few	TRBJ2-5	NA	CASSASGGLETQYF	TGTGCCAGCAGTGCCTCCGGGGGGCTAGAGACCCAGTACTTC
TRBV7-8	NA	TRBJ1-1	NA	CASSPARRGNTEAFF	TGTGCCAGCAGCCCGGCCCGACGGGGGAACACTGAAGCTTTCTTT
TRBV7-9	NA	TRBJ2-3	TRBD1	CASSLRGQGTDTQYF	TGTGCCAGCAGCCTACGGGGACAGGGGACAGATACGCAGTATTTT
TRBV7-2	once	TRBJ1-1	NA	CASSKGVGVDMNTEAFF	TGTGCCAGCAGCAAGGGGGTCGGGGTCGATATGAACACTGAAGCTTTCTTT
TRBV5-1	NA	TRBJ2-7	NA	CASSLAGDVVEQYF	TGCGCCAGCAGCTTGGCAGGGGACGTAGTGGAGCAGTACTTC
TRBV7-2	NA	TRBJ2-4	NA	CASSLRRVETKNIQYF	TGTGCCAGCAGCTTAAGACGGGTGGAAACCAAAAACATTCAGTACTTC
TRBV19	NA	TRBJ2-1	NA	CASKDYNEQFF	TGTGCCAGTAAAGACTACAATGAGCAGTTCTTC
TRBV7-2	NA	TRBJ2-1	TRBD2	CASSSGLAGSYNEQFF	TGTGCCAGCAGCTCCGGACTAGCGGGATCCTACAATGAGCAGTTCTTC
TRBV6-1	once	TRBJ2-5	NA	CASSEFGPQYF	TGTGCCAGCAGTGAATTCGGGCCCCAGTACTTC
TRBV5-1	once	TRBJ2-2	TRBD2	CASSAGLAGVTGELFF	TGCGCCAGCAGCGCCGGACTAGCGGGAGTCACCGGGGAGTTGTTTTTT
TRBV7-9	NA	TRBJ1-1	NA	CASSFMEAFF	TGTGCCAGCAGCTTTATGGAAGCTTTCTTT
TRBV4-2	NA	TRBJ2-7	NA	CASSHPAGQYEQYF	TGTGCCAGCAGCCACCCGGCGGGCCAATACGAGCAGTACTTC
TRBV7-2	NA	TRBJ2-3	TRBD2	CASSLGGWADTQYF	TGTGCCAGCAGCTTGGGGGGGTGGGCAGATACGCAGTATTTT
TRBV7-2	once	TRBJ2-6	NA	CASSLTAGANVLTF	TGTGCCAGCAGCTTGACCGCTGGGGCCAACGTCCTGACTTTC
TRBV7-2	NA	TRBJ1-2	TRBD1	CASSLASGQQYGYTF	TGTGCCAGCAGCTTAGCCTCGGGACAGCAATATGGCTACACCTTC
TRBV6-5	NA	TRBJ2-5	NA	CASSYGLVVETQYF	TGTGCCAGCAGTTACGGGCTAGTTGTAGAGACCCAGTACTTC
TRBV11-3	once	TRBJ2-2	TRBD1	CASSFDRDTGELFF	TGTGCCAGCAGCTTCGACAGGGACACCGGGGAGCTGTTTTTT
TRBV12-5	NA	TRBJ2-1	TRBD2	CASGLVHRWTSGRASYNEQFF	TGTGCTAGTGGTTTGGTACATCGATGGACTAGCGGGAGGGCCTCATACAATGAGCAGTTCTTC
TRBV4-1	NA	TRBJ2-7	TRBD2	CASSQPGRGGEQYF	TGCGCCAGCAGCCAACCTGGGAGGGGAGGCGAGCAGTACTTC